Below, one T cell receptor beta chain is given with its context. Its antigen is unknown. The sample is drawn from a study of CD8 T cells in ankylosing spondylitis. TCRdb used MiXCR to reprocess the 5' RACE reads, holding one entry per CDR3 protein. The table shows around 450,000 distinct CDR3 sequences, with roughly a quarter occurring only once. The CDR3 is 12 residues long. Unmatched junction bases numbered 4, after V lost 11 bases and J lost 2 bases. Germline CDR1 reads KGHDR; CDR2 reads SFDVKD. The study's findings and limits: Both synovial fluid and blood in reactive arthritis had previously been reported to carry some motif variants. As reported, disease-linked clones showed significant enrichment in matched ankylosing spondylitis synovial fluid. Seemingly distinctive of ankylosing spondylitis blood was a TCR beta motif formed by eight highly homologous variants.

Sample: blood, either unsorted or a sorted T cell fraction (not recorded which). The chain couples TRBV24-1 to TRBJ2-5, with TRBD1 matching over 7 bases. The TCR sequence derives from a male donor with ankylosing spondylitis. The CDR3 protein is CAIRDSQETQYF. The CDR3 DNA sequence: TGTGCCATCAGGGACAGTCAAGAGACCCAGTACTTC.